Shown below are 12 T cell receptor beta chains from a single sample sequenced in a study of PD-1 blockade in classical Hodgkin lymphoma. Profiling relied on immunoSEQ multiplex PCR, and the TCRdb table lists in-frame clones only, not all of them. This sample has about 29,000 clones, with 70% to 80% found just once. Relapse was seen in all patients after autologous stem cell transplantation, and brentuximab vedotin exposure was variable. This material consisted of peripheral blood mononuclear cells (PBMCs), taken before the second cycle of nivolumab. The receptor set was obtained from a human donor with classical Hodgkin lymphoma.

In regard to this clone: This specimen includes other DNA sequences encoding the same CDR3. J is TRBJ1-4 and V is TRBV4-2; TRBD1 aligns across 9 bases. The germline V gene encodes CDR1 LGHNA and CDR2 YNFKEQ. The CDR3 runs to 15 residues. Trimming removed 0 bases from V and 8 bases from J; junction bases left unmatched: 4. CDR3 amino acids: CASSQDRTGVEKLFF. The CDR3 nucleotides read TGTGCCAGCAGCCAAGATAGGACAGGGGTAGAAAAACTGTTTTTT.

The genes are TRBV11-2 and TRBJ1-1; no reliable D call. Between the trimmed V and J ends, which lost 1 base and 7 bases, there was a span of 4 bases. This CDR3 is 11 amino acids long. CDR1 and CDR2 from the germline V gene are SGHAT and FQNNGV. The CDR3, as DNA: TGTGCCAGCAGCTTAGCCTATGAAGCTTTCTTT. It encodes CASSLAYEAFF.

The chain is built from TRBV6-1 and TRBJ2-1; maybe TRBD1 (5 bases). CDR1 and CDR2 (germline): MNHNS, SASEGT. Trimming pared 7 bases from V and 0 bases from J, leaving 13 bases between. This CDR3 spans 15 amino acids. In nucleotides, the CDR3 is TGTGCCAGCATCGAGAGGCAGGGCTCCTACAATGAGCAGTTCTTC. It specifies CASIERQGSYNEQFF.

The V call is TRBV2, the J call TRBJ2-3; 9 nucleotides agree with TRBD2. This CDR3 comprises 16 residues. The germline CDR1 and CDR2 sequences are SNHLY and FYNNEI. The junction had 6 bases not matched to a gene; V was cut back by 5 bases and J by 0 bases. CDR3 coding DNA: TGTGCCAGCAGTCTCGGGACTAGCCGCAGCACAGATACGCAGTATTTT. The encoded protein is CASSLGTSRSTDTQYF. Using reference TRBV2 and TRBJ2-3 for the parts outside the CDR3, the full variable domain is EPEVTQTPSHQVTQMGQEVILRCVPISNHLYFYWYRQILGQKVEFLVSFYNNEISEKSEIFDDQFSVERPDGSNFTLKIRSTKLEDSAMYFCASSLGTSRSTDTQYFGPGTRLTVL.

This sequence joins TRBV5-4 and TRBJ1-2, with D possibly TRBD1 on 6 matching bases. CDR1 is SGHNT, CDR2 YYREEE, per germline (reference sequence). Trimming stripped 0 bases from V and 6 bases from J, with 12 bases between. This CDR3 contains 14 residues. For the CDR3, the DNA is TGTGCCAGCAGCTTGGCATTAGGACAGAATGGCTACACCTTC. This sequence encodes CASSLALGQNGYTF. Full variable domain (remainder filled in from reference TRBV5-4 and TRBJ1-2): ETGVTQSPTHLIKTRGQQVTLRCSSQSGHNTVSWYQQALGQGPQFIFQYYREEENGRGNFPPRFSGLQFPNYSSELNVNALELDDSALYLCASSLALGQNGYTFGSGTRLTVV.

The rearrangement joins TRBV5-1 to TRBJ2-7; D call uncertain. Looked up from germline, CDR1 is SGHRS and CDR2 is YFSETQ. V was trimmed by 0 bases and J by 10 bases, leaving 11 bases between them. The length of the CDR3 is 12 residues. The CDR3 nucleotides are TGCGCCAGCAGCTTGGAAGGGTCGTTACAGTACTTC. The encoded protein is CASSLEGSLQYF.

The genes are TRBV19 and TRBJ1-5; D perhaps matches TRBD1 (5 bases). From germline, CDR1 is LNHDA and CDR2 SQIVND (reference sequence). CDR3 length: 12 residues. V was trimmed by 5 bases and J by 11 bases, leaving 13 bases between them. The CDR3 nucleotides are TGTGCCAGTAGTCCGCCTGGGGGGGCCCAGCATTTT. Its translation is CASSPPGGAQHF.

This clone was seen once. This rearrangement joins TRBV9 to TRBJ2-2; possible D gene TRBD1, 5 bases. The ends were cut back, 2 bases at V and 0 bases at J, with 8 bases in the middle. The CDR3 spans 15 residues. Germline V CDR1 and CDR2: SGDLS, YYNGEE. The CDR3 bases are TGTGCCAGCAGCGTCTCAGGGTCGAACACCGGGGAGCTGTTTTTT. This translates into CASSVSGSNTGELFF.

This chain joins TRBV7-9 and TRBJ2-5; tentatively, D is TRBD1 or TRBD2 (5 bases each). The V gene lost 4 bases and the J gene lost 1 base, with 10 bases spanning the gap. The CDR3 runs to 14 residues. Germline V lookup: CDR1 SEHNR, CDR2 FQNEAQ (reference sequence). CDR3 amino acids: CASSSGTFQETQYF. The CDR3 region has the DNA TGTGCCAGCAGCTCGGGGACGTTCCAAGAGACCCAGTACTTC.

This clone was seen a handful of times. This rearrangement joins TRBV9 to TRBJ2-1, with 9 bases fitting TRBD1. In germline, CDR1 is SGDLS, CDR2 YYNGEE. The V and J ends lost 2 bases and 6 bases, in that order; junction bases with no gene match: 9. The CDR3 contains 16 residues. This chain's CDR3 is CASSVSGTGWVNEQFF. CDR3 DNA: TGTGCCAGCAGCGTGTCGGGGACAGGGTGGGTCAATGAGCAGTTCTTC.

The rearrangement links TRBV28 to TRBJ1-5; D call uncertain. V lost 3 bases to trimming and J lost 9 bases, with 18 bases between them. This CDR3 is built from 15 residues. Germline loops: CDR1 MDHEN, CDR2 SYDVKM. Here the CDR3 DNA reads TGTGCCAGCAGTTTTTCGATTCCCCAGAGTCCGCCCCAGCATTTT. Translating gives CASSFSIPQSPPQHF.

The rearrangement joins TRBV5-1 to TRBJ2-7; D might be TRBD1 (6 bases). This CDR3 contains 13 residues. The germline CDR1 and CDR2 sequences are SGHRS and YFSETQ. V was cut by 1 base and J by 6 bases, with 11 bases left in between. The CDR3 loop is CASSLTGTPEQYF. Written as DNA, the CDR3 is TGCGCCAGCAGCTTGACAGGGACACCCGAGCAGTACTTC.